This TCR beta chain was recovered during a study of T cell responses to AZD1222 COVID-19 vaccine. The CDR3 runs to 16 residues. Germline V lookup: CDR1 SEHNR, CDR2 FQNEAQ (reference sequence). V was pared by 5 bases and J by 6 bases, with 8 bases of the junction left unmatched. General study points: Spike-specific TCR breadth and depth were elevated following two AZD1222 doses. Among the donors, most were white British and more were female, and clonal diversity was possibly underestimated. The study identified only 6 or 7 AZD1222 recipients as seropositive at baseline. The peak T cell response came first, and repertoires were sampled only after it.

A word on this clone: Its antigen remains unidentified.

Profiled with immunoSEQ multiplex PCR; TCRdb holds only in-frame clones, not every one. The table lists approximately 180,000 clones, roughly 88% of them singletons. Here the sequenced sample was peripheral blood, taken on day 0 of AZD1222 vaccination. The V and J genes are TRBV7-9 and TRBJ2-3; 13 bases line up with TRBD2. The sequence came from an adult in good health. CDR3 region: CASSPETSGGSDTQYF. The DNA of the CDR3 is TGTGCCAGCAGCCCAGAGACTAGCGGGGGGTCCGATACGCAGTATTTT.